This is a list of T cell receptor beta chains from one sample in a study of OX40 agonist ivuxolimab in advanced cancers. Method: immunoSEQ multiplex PCR; TCRdb's copy keeps in-frame clones and lacks some. Seen here are 26,000 or so clones, around 75% observed once, and the top ten hold approximately 15%. Sample: CD4+ or CD8+ T cells sorted from blood, taken in a trial of the OX40 agonist ivuxolimab. These TCRs come from an adult with an advanced solid tumor such as melanoma, head and neck, liver or kidney cancer. Both conserved end residues are part of each CDR3. D genes are given only for firm matches. Clone size appears in some rows only: once, few, many, or a class for an expanded clone.

d_call j_call v_call clone_size cdr3_aa cdr3_nt
TRBD1 TRBJ2-2 TRBV29-1 . CSVDADRAITGELFF TGCAGCGTTGACGCGGACAGGGCCATCACCGGGGAGCTGTTTTTT
. TRBJ2-5 TRBV7-7 once CASSDRSQETQYF TGTGCTAGCAGCGACAGGAGCCAAGAGACCCAGTACTTC
. TRBJ2-6 TRBV5-4 few CAEVRGAATTRGANVLTF TGTGCTGAGGTGAGAGGGGCCGCAACGACGCGTGGGGCCAACGTCCTGACTTTC
. TRBJ1-4 TRBV7-8 . CASSQPGTENEKLFF TGTGCCAGCAGCCAACCCGGGACCGAGAATGAAAAACTGTTTTTT
. TRBJ1-1 TRBV2 . CASNSGFGTEAFF TGTGCCAGCAATTCGGGGTTCGGAACTGAAGCTTTCTTT
TRBD2 TRBJ2-1 TRBV29-1 . CSVGTSGGRSYNEQFF TGCAGCGTCGGGACTAGCGGGGGCCGCTCCTACAATGAGCAGTTCTTC
. TRBJ2-1 TRBV19 . CASSIDLQNNEQFF TGTGCCAGTAGTATAGATCTACAGAACAATGAGCAGTTCTTC
TRBD1 TRBJ2-7 TRBV7-9 . CASSRRTGVEEQYF TGTGCCAGCAGCCGCCGGACAGGGGTAGAAGAGCAGTACTTC
. TRBJ2-7 TRBV6-5 . CASRTEGHSYEQYF TGTGCCAGCAGGACCGAAGGACACTCCTACGAGCAGTACTTC
TRBD2 TRBJ2-1 TRBV14 . CASSLPSAGGSNEQFF TGTGCCAGCAGCCTCCCCTCGGCGGGGGGGAGCAATGAGCAGTTCTTC
TRBD1 TRBJ1-4 TRBV12-5 . CASGLAEGASFLRSEKLFF TGTGCTAGTGGTTTGGCCGAGGGGGCCTCATTTCTCAGGTCTGAAAAACTGTTTTTT
TRBD1 TRBJ1-6 TRBV6-5 once CASSGQGFAHSPLHF TGTGCCAGCAGTGGACAGGGGTTTGCCCATTCACCCCTCCACTTT
TRBD1 TRBJ1-6 TRBV4-3 medium-sized CASSQRAKGQNNSPLHF TGCGCCAGCAGCCAAAGAGCCAAGGGACAGAATAATTCACCCCTCCACTTT
. TRBJ2-4 TRBV14 few CASSPSGGFTKNIQYF TGTGCCAGCAGCCCGTCAGGGGGGTTCACCAAAAACATTCAGTACTTC
. TRBJ2-2 TRBV7-8 . CASSLVGSPNTGELFF TGTGCCAGCAGCTTAGTTGGCAGTCCGAACACCGGGGAGCTGTTTTTT
. TRBJ2-7 TRBV12-2 . CASRLCVPEQYF TGTGCAAGTCGCTTATGTGTTCCCGAGCAGTACTTC
. TRBJ1-4 TRBV18 . CASSLGTGTIYEKLFF TGTGCCAGCTCACTTGGAACGGGGACCATTTATGAAAAACTGTTTTTT
. TRBJ1-4 TRBV5-1 . CASSLGQGDANEKLFF TGCGCCAGCAGCTTGGGGCAGGGCGACGCTAATGAAAAACTGTTTTTT
TRBD1 TRBJ2-7 TRBV19 . CASRTGQGYEQYF TGTGCCAGTAGAACGGGACAGGGATACGAGCAGTACTTC
. TRBJ2-3 TRBV7-3 . CASSPPTAGARRDTQYF TGTGCCAGCAGCCCCCCCACGGCGGGGGCCCGTAGAGATACGCAGTATTTT
TRBD2 TRBJ2-7 TRBV5-1 . CASSSDSGGYEQYF TGCGCCAGCAGCTCGGATAGCGGGGGCTACGAGCAGTACTTC
TRBD2 TRBJ2-5 TRBV7-9 . CASSSTGTSGGETQYF TGTGCCAGCAGCTCAACCGGGACTAGCGGTGGCGAGACCCAGTACTTC
TRBD1 TRBJ2-7 TRBV5-4 once CASSLTQGIWDEQYF TGTGCCAGCAGCTTGACACAGGGGATCTGGGACGAGCAGTACTTC
TRBD1 TRBJ1-5 TRBV6-6 . CASSFIQGVNQPQHF TGTGCCAGCAGTTTCATTCAGGGGGTCAATCAGCCCCAGCATTTT
. TRBJ2-5 TRBV7-3 . CASSFGPQETQYF TGTGCCAGCAGCTTTGGTCCCCAAGAGACCCAGTACTTC
. TRBJ2-2 TRBV15 . CATSRDRRSTGELFF TGTGCCACCAGCAGAGATAGGAGGAGCACCGGGGAGCTGTTTTTT
. TRBJ2-6 TRBV19 . CASSIAQGGAGANVLTF TGTGCCAGTAGTATAGCCCAGGGGGGGGCTGGGGCCAACGTCCTGACTTTC
TRBD2 TRBJ2-4 TRBV6-1 few CASTRTGGAQNIQYF TGTGCCAGCACTCGAACGGGGGGGGCCCAAAACATTCAGTACTTC
. TRBJ2-5 TRBV18 few CASSPPANQETQYF TGTGCCAGCTCACCACCGGCCAACCAAGAGACCCAGTACTTC
. TRBJ2-1 TRBV18 medium-sized CASSGQNLYNEQFF TGTGCCAGCTCAGGGCAGAACCTTTACAATGAGCAGTTCTTC
. TRBJ2-5 TRBV25-1 once CASSESTVQETQYF TGTGCCAGCAGTGAATCGACGGTCCAAGAGACCCAGTACTTC
TRBD2 TRBJ2-3 TRBV4-2 . CASSLGTGGDGTDTQYF TGTGCCAGCAGCCTCGGTACCGGGGGGGATGGCACAGATACGCAGTATTTT
TRBD2 TRBJ2-7 TRBV12-5 . CASSSGRVHEQYF TGTGCTAGTTCAAGCGGGAGGGTCCACGAGCAGTACTTC
TRBD1 TRBJ1-2 TRBV5-4 . CASIRTGGLRGYTF TGTGCCAGCATCAGGACAGGGGGCTTGAGGGGCTACACCTTC
. TRBJ1-1 TRBV7-9 . CASSNIQRTEAFF TGTGCCAGCAGTAATATCCAGAGGACTGAAGCTTTCTTT
. TRBJ2-5 TRBV25-1 few CASSDQIGRETQYF TGTGCCAGCAGTGATCAGATCGGTAGAGAGACCCAGTACTTC
TRBD1 TRBJ1-2 TRBV2 . CASSQGTGLIGYTF TGTGCCAGCAGCCAAGGGACAGGGTTGATTGGCTACACCTTC
TRBD1 TRBJ1-2 TRBV6-1 once CASSDQGGVERPGSYTF TGTGCCAGCAGTGACCAGGGGGGAGTTGAGCGACCAGGGAGCTACACCTTC
TRBD1 TRBJ1-2 TRBV5-1 once CASSNGQGADGYTF TGCGCCAGCAGCAATGGACAGGGGGCAGATGGCTACACCTTC
. TRBJ2-3 TRBV10-2 . CASSESTTDTQYF TGCGCCAGCAGTGAGTCGACCACAGATACGCAGTATTTT
. TRBJ1-5 TRBV19 once CASTTLFRNQPQHF TGTGCCAGTACCACCCTTTTCCGGAACCAGCCCCAGCATTTT
. TRBJ1-2 TRBV27 . CASRHREGHYGYTF TGTGCCAGCAGACACAGGGAGGGGCACTATGGCTACACCTTC
TRBD2 TRBJ2-1 TRBV10-3 . CAISLAGGYSYNEQFF TGTGCCATCAGTCTAGCGGGGGGCTACTCCTACAATGAGCAGTTCTTC
. TRBJ2-1 TRBV6-5 . CASSYGGGNEQFF TGTGCCAGCAGTTACGGGGGCGGGAATGAGCAGTTCTTC
. TRBJ1-2 TRBV7-8 . CASSPGREVGGYTF TGTGCCAGCAGCCCCGGCCGGGAGGTGGGGGGCTACACCTTC
. TRBJ2-5 TRBV9 once CASSPQGREETQYF TGTGCCAGCAGCCCCCAGGGGAGGGAAGAGACCCAGTACTTC
. TRBJ2-7 TRBV30 few CAWREGFNYEQYF TGTGCCTGGAGGGAGGGTTTCAACTACGAGCAGTACTTC
. TRBJ1-3 TRBV27 once CASSSWGNSGNTIYF TGTGCCAGCAGTTCATGGGGGAACTCTGGAAACACCATATATTTT
TRBD2 TRBJ2-3 TRBV7-2 . CASSRDYTTDTQYF TGTGCCAGCAGCCGGGACTACACCACAGATACGCAGTATTTT
. TRBJ1-1 TRBV18 . CASSPRYTPSNTEAFF TGTGCCAGCTCACCGCGGTATACACCTTCGAACACTGAAGCTTTCTTT
. TRBJ1-4 TRBV2 once CASSESGRWGEKLFF TGTGCCAGCAGTGAATCGGGACGGTGGGGTGAAAAACTGTTTTTT
. TRBJ2-5 TRBV9 . CASSVRTEETQYF TGTGCCAGCAGCGTTAGGACGGAAGAGACCCAGTACTTC
. TRBJ2-7 TRBV27 . CASSLSPNTYEQYF TGTGCCAGCAGTTTATCGCCTAACACCTACGAGCAGTACTTC